Listed below are T cell receptor beta chains from one sample, sequenced in a study of breast tumors, draining lymph nodes, adjacent tissues. TCRdb recomputed calls from the multiplex PCR reads with MiXCR, one row per CDR3 protein. The sample records 100,000 or so distinct CDR3 sequences, less than 25% being singletons. Material: axillary lymph node tissue. The receptors stem from a female donor with breast cancer. Some clones in this sample may be carry-over from other donors' samples. Each CDR3 is given with its conserved first and last residue. The D gene is left open where the match is weak. A row's size may be missing; if present it is once, few, many or a size class.

D: .; size: many; V: TRBV7-8; J: TRBJ2-5; DNA: TGTGCCAGCAGCGTGTGGGGAAAAGAGACCCAGTACTTC; CDR3: CASSVWGKETQYF
D: .; size: .; V: TRBV28; J: TRBJ1-4; DNA: TGTGCCAGCAGTTTGGAAGGACTTGGGACTAATGAAAAACTGTTTTTT; CDR3: CASSLEGLGTNEKLFF
D: .; size: many; V: TRBV5-1; J: TRBJ2-1; DNA: TGCGCCAGCAGCTCGGCAGGAAACTACAATGAGCAGTTCTTC; CDR3: CASSSAGNYNEQFF
D: TRBD1; size: many; V: TRBV6-1; J: TRBJ1-5; DNA: TGTGCCACCACAGGGGGGATTCCTCAGCCCCAGCATTTT; CDR3: CATTGGIPQPQHF
D: .; size: .; V: TRBV27; J: TRBJ2-2; DNA: TGTGCCAGCAGTTTGTCAGCGACGAACACCGGGGAGCTGTTTTTT; CDR3: CASSLSATNTGELFF
D: .; size: .; V: TRBV5-6; J: TRBJ2-7; DNA: TGTGCCAGCGGCCTAGCCTACGAGCAGTACTTC; CDR3: CASGLAYEQYF
D: TRBD1; size: few; V: TRBV5-1; J: TRBJ2-2; DNA: TGCGCCAGCAGCTTGGGGACAGGGGGAGTCACCGGGGAGCTGTTTTTT; CDR3: CASSLGTGGVTGELFF
D: .; size: many; V: TRBV20-1; J: TRBJ1-2; DNA: TGCAGTGCTAAGGTGGGCGGCTACACCTTC; CDR3: CSAKVGGYTF
D: .; size: many; V: TRBV20-1; J: TRBJ2-3; DNA: TGCAGTGCTAGAGAAACCGCACACGGGGATACGCAGTATTTT; CDR3: CSARETAHGDTQYF
D: TRBD1; size: few; V: TRBV18; J: TRBJ2-4; DNA: TGTGCCAGCTCCCGGGACAGAGACATTCAGTACTTC; CDR3: CASSRDRDIQYF
D: .; size: many; V: TRBV20-1; J: TRBJ2-7; DNA: TGCAGTGCCGAGAATCCGGGACATTCCTACGAGCAGTACTTC; CDR3: CSAENPGHSYEQYF
D: .; size: few; V: TRBV5-1; J: TRBJ2-2; DNA: TGCGCCAGCAGCCCGTCGACAGGAACCGGGGAGCTGTTTTTT; CDR3: CASSPSTGTGELFF
D: TRBD1; size: .; V: TRBV5-1; J: TRBJ1-2; DNA: TGCGCCAGCAGCTTAAACACCAGGGGGACAGAGGGCTACACCTTC; CDR3: CASSLNTRGTEGYTF
D: TRBD2; size: many; V: TRBV24-1; J: TRBJ2-1; DNA: TGTGCCACCGGCGGAGTGCGGGAGAAGTACAATGAGCAGTTCTTC; CDR3: CATGGVREKYNEQFF
D: .; size: many; V: TRBV7-9; J: TRBJ1-4; DNA: TGTGCCAGCAGCTTAGCAGGGGGAGGCGAAAAACTGTTTTTT; CDR3: CASSLAGGGEKLFF
D: TRBD1; size: .; V: TRBV6-6; J: TRBJ1-3; DNA: TGTGCCAGCAGTTACCGCCGACAGGGGGCATCTGGAAACACCATATATTTT; CDR3: CASSYRRQGASGNTIYF
D: TRBD1; size: many; V: TRBV11-2; J: TRBJ2-7; DNA: TGTACCAGCAGCTGGGGACAGGGGTCCTACGAGCAGTACTTC; CDR3: CTSSWGQGSYEQYF
D: .; size: many; V: TRBV7-6; J: TRBJ2-2; DNA: TGTGCCAGCAGCCCCGTGCTGGGGGACACCGGGGAGCTGTTTTTT; CDR3: CASSPVLGDTGELFF
D: TRBD1; size: few; V: TRBV27; J: TRBJ1-3; DNA: TGTGCCAGCAGTTCCGCCGGGACAGGGAACCACTACTCTGGAAACACCATATATTTT; CDR3: CASSSAGTGNHYSGNTIYF
D: .; size: many; V: TRBV12-3/TRBV12-4; J: TRBJ1-5; DNA: TGTGCCAGCACCCTCAAGGTGTGGGGAGCTGAGTTTAATCAGCCCCAGCATTTT; CDR3: CASTLKVWGAEFNQPQHF
D: TRBD1; size: .; V: TRBV6-6; J: TRBJ1-5; DNA: TGTGCCAGCAGTTACGGCCAGGGGGGGAATCAGCCCCAGCATTTT; CDR3: CASSYGQGGNQPQHF
D: TRBD1; size: many; V: TRBV7-3; J: TRBJ1-2; DNA: TGTGCCAGCAGCCCCGCGACAGGGGTCTATGGCTACACCTTC; CDR3: CASSPATGVYGYTF
D: .; size: .; V: TRBV28; J: TRBJ2-1; DNA: TGTGCCAGCAGCCCTAACCGGAATGAGCAGTTCTTC; CDR3: CASSPNRNEQFF
D: .; size: many; V: TRBV20-1; J: TRBJ2-5; DNA: TGCAGTGCTAGACAAGGGACCCTAGGGGGAAAGACCCAGTACTTC; CDR3: CSARQGTLGGKTQYF
D: .; size: many; V: TRBV11-2; J: TRBJ2-7; DNA: TGTGCCAGCAGCGCCCACTACGAGCAGTACTTC; CDR3: CASSAHYEQYF
D: .; size: many; V: TRBV5-4; J: TRBJ2-7; DNA: TGTGCCAGCAGCTTGAACGTGGGGGGGCCTTCCTACGAGCAGTACTTC; CDR3: CASSLNVGGPSYEQYF
D: TRBD1; size: many; V: TRBV20-1; J: TRBJ2-7; DNA: TGCAGTGCTAGAGCTTTCCGGGACAGGGTTTTCGAGCAGTACTTC; CDR3: CSARAFRDRVFEQYF
D: .; size: many; V: TRBV18; J: TRBJ2-5; DNA: TGTGCCAGCTCACCGAATCAGGAGACCCAGTACTTC; CDR3: CASSPNQETQYF
D: TRBD2; size: many; V: TRBV11-2; J: TRBJ2-5; DNA: TGTGCCAGCAGCTTAGGGGGGGGGGTGGGACAAGAGACCCAGTACTTC; CDR3: CASSLGGGVGQETQYF
D: .; size: many; V: TRBV7-2; J: TRBJ2-1; DNA: TGTGCCAGCAGCTTATTAGCTAAATACAATGAGCAGTTCTTC; CDR3: CASSLLAKYNEQFF
D: TRBD2; size: few; V: TRBV20-1; J: TRBJ2-1; DNA: TGCAGTGCTCTCCCTCTCGTGGCTAGCGGAAATGAGCAGTTCTTC; CDR3: CSALPLVASGNEQFF
D: .; size: many; V: TRBV9; J: TRBJ2-2; DNA: TGTGCCAGCAGCGTAGATCGGGGAGGCGGGGAGCTGTTTTTT; CDR3: CASSVDRGGGELFF
D: .; size: many; V: TRBV6-4; J: TRBJ1-2; DNA: TGTGCCAGCAGTGAGAAAGGGGGAGCTAACTATGGCTACACCTTC; CDR3: CASSEKGGANYGYTF
D: TRBD2; size: many; V: TRBV20-1; J: TRBJ2-1; DNA: TGCAGTGCCTACCGGACTAGCGGGAGAAATGAGCAGTTCTTC; CDR3: CSAYRTSGRNEQFF
D: TRBD2; size: many; V: TRBV6-1; J: TRBJ2-5; DNA: TGTGCCAGCAGTGACGGGGCTAGCGGGAGAGAGACCCAGTACTTC; CDR3: CASSDGASGRETQYF
D: .; size: few; V: TRBV14; J: TRBJ1-2; DNA: TGTGCCAGCAGCCAATATATGGGGCTTCCCTATGACTACACCTTC; CDR3: CASSQYMGLPYDYTF
D: TRBD2; size: many; V: TRBV20-1; J: TRBJ2-3; DNA: TGCAGTGCTAGAGCATGGGGGCGGGAGGGAGATACGCAGTATTTT; CDR3: CSARAWGREGDTQYF
D: TRBD1; size: many; V: TRBV4-1; J: TRBJ2-7; DNA: TGCGCCAGCAGCCGAGGGACAGGGGGCACTTACGAGCAGTACTTC; CDR3: CASSRGTGGTYEQYF
D: .; size: many; V: TRBV20-1; J: TRBJ2-1; DNA: TGCAGTGCTAACCTGGTAGGGTTCAATGAGCAGTTCTTC; CDR3: CSANLVGFNEQFF
D: TRBD1; size: many; V: TRBV12-3/TRBV12-4; J: TRBJ2-1; DNA: TGTGCCAGCACATTGGGTGGCCGGGACAGGGAGTTCTTC; CDR3: CASTLGGRDREFF
D: .; size: .; V: TRBV15; J: TRBJ2-3; DNA: TGTGCCACCAGCAGAGATAAATACAAGGTAGTATCCACAGATACGCAGTATTTT; CDR3: CATSRDKYKVVSTDTQYF
D: .; size: many; V: TRBV4-1; J: TRBJ1-5; DNA: TGCGCCAGCAGCCAAGTTCATAGCAATCAGCCCCAGCATTTT; CDR3: CASSQVHSNQPQHF
D: .; size: many; V: TRBV11-3; J: TRBJ2-3; DNA: TGTGCCAGCAGCTTGGGAGAGGCTAGCACAGATACGCAGTATTTT; CDR3: CASSLGEASTDTQYF
D: .; size: many; V: TRBV20-1; J: TRBJ1-2; DNA: TGCAGTGCCCCCGTTAGGGCAGGGCACTATGGCTACACCTTC; CDR3: CSAPVRAGHYGYTF
D: TRBD1; size: .; V: TRBV4-1; J: TRBJ1-4; DNA: TGCGCCAGCAGCCAAGGTCGAACAGGGGGTGGTGAAAAACTGTTTTTT; CDR3: CASSQGRTGGGEKLFF
D: TRBD2; size: many; V: TRBV20-1; J: TRBJ2-5; DNA: TGCAGTGCTAAAACTAGCGGGAGAGGGCAAGAGACCCAGTACTTC; CDR3: CSAKTSGRGQETQYF
D: TRBD2; size: many; V: TRBV10-3; J: TRBJ2-3; DNA: TGTGCCATCAGTGGGGGTAGCGGGACTGCAGATACGCAGTATTTT; CDR3: CAISGGSGTADTQYF
D: TRBD2; size: many; V: TRBV10-3; J: TRBJ2-5; DNA: TGTGCCATCAGTGAGTCTTCGACTAGCCTAGAGACCCAGTACTTC; CDR3: CAISESSTSLETQYF
D: .; size: many; V: TRBV11-2; J: TRBJ1-3; DNA: TGTGCCAGCAGCCCTTATCTCTCTGGAAACACCATATATTTT; CDR3: CASSPYLSGNTIYF
D: .; size: many; V: TRBV10-3; J: TRBJ1-5; DNA: TGTGCCATCAGTGAGAGGACAAGTAATCAGCCCCAGCATTTT; CDR3: CAISERTSNQPQHF
D: TRBD1; size: many; V: TRBV5-6; J: TRBJ2-3; DNA: TGTGCCAGCAGTTTCGACAGGGTAGGCACAGATACGCAGTATTTT; CDR3: CASSFDRVGTDTQYF
D: .; size: .; V: TRBV20-1; J: TRBJ2-7; DNA: TGCAGTGCCGAAGGGAGAAACAGGGTTGGGGTCTACGAGCAGTACTTC; CDR3: CSAEGRNRVGVYEQYF
D: .; size: .; V: TRBV6-1; J: TRBJ1-5; DNA: TGTGCCAGCAGTGATCGGCAGGCCTCAGATCAGCCCCAGCATTTT; CDR3: CASSDRQASDQPQHF
D: .; size: once; V: TRBV9; J: TRBJ2-5; DNA: TGTGCCAGCAGCGTAGGGACAGCAGGGGGGCCATCGGAGACCCAGTACTTC; CDR3: CASSVGTAGGPSETQYF
D: TRBD2; size: many; V: TRBV4-2; J: TRBJ2-3; DNA: TGTGCCAGCAGCCAAAAAGCGGGAGCTAGCACAGATACGCAGTATTTT; CDR3: CASSQKAGASTDTQYF
D: .; size: many; V: TRBV4-1; J: TRBJ2-5; DNA: TGCGCCAGCAGCCTGACTCGAGGGGGTAAAGAGACCCAGTACTTC; CDR3: CASSLTRGGKETQYF
D: TRBD2; size: many; V: TRBV20-1; J: TRBJ2-7; DNA: TGCAGTGCTGGAGGCTCCGGGACAGACGGACTAGCGGGGTTCTACGAGCAGTACTTC; CDR3: CSAGGSGTDGLAGFYEQYF